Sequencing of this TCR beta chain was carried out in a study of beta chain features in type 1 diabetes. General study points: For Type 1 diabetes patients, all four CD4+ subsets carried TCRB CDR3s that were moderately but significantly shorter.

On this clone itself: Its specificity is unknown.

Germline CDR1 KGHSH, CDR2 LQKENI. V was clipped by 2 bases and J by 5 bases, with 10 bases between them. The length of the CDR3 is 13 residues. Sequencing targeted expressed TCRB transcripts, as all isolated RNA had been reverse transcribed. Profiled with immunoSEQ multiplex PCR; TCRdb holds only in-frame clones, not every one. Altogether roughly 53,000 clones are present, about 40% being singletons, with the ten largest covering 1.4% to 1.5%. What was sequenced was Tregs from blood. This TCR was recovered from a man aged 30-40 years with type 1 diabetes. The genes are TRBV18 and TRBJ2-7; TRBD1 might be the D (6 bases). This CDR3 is CASSPSTGNEQYF. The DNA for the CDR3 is TGTGCCAGCTCACCAAGTACAGGGAACGAGCAGTACTTC.